This TCR beta chain was retrieved from a study of blood T cell repertoires in COVID-19 (dated by TCRdb to 2020 to 2021). About the study as a whole: The collaborator samples originated in the United States, Italy and Spain and spanned the acute and convalescent phases of COVID-19. Where available, HLA class I and class II types were obtained from metadata supplied by the sample provider rather than from assay-based typing. The prospective study material was composed of cDNA or gDNA derived from T cells, B-cell-depleted T cells, or PBMCs. The sample metadata nearly always contained a de-identified subject ID, COVID-19 status, age in years and sex. The samples were drawn from the first 160 participants of the ongoing ImmuneRACE study and from 1,254 subjects provided by 6 global collaborators. The repertoires were made available in a free public database intended to serve as a resource for research on the immune response to SARS-CoV-2. The dataset comprised deeply sampled blood TCRbeta repertoires from subjects exposed to, actively infected with, or recovered from COVID-19. Study-wide conclusions, independent of this receptor: How much clinical and demographic metadata was included differed by source and by participant, and the metadata was provided uncurated.

Concerning this clone itself: Its target antigen remains unknown. Per-base qualities were not stored, and no clone one base away is much larger.

TCRbeta CDR3 regions were amplified from genomic DNA by means of the immunoSEQ Assay, a bias-controlled multiplex PCR. Turning to the authors' computational methods: Within the assay, amplification of reference gene primers was used to estimate how many nucleated cells each sample contained. Sequence reads were collapsed and filtered to measure the absolute abundance of every unique TCRbeta CDR3 rearrangement. For each sample, productive Simpson clonality was calculated as the square root of Simpson's diversity index across productive rearrangements. Imported from immuneACCESS, the table was reduced by TCRdb to in-frame sequences with V and J called. These copies leave out some clones; in studies compared against another copy, an unresolved V gene accounts for under half, and the cause of the remainder is not known. V and J calls and clone size come straight from that table; D and trimming were deduced from the DNA. The sample includes 300,000 to 350,000 clones, with roughly 89% observed a single time. Over 3.5% of the sample is taken by the ten largest.

Participants in the prospective study were aged roughly 18 to 100 years, lived in under 30 United States geographic areas, and enrolled through a virtual design. In the prospective study, cohorts were assigned on the basis of participant-reported clinical history obtained from a screening survey and a study questionnaire. In the prospective study, whole blood, serum and a nasopharyngeal or oropharyngeal swab were collected from each participant by mobile phlebotomists. Prospective study participants could optionally give additional blood draws and questionnaires over an approximately 2-month period. Blood samples from the prospective study were shipped frozen or at room temperature prior to DNA extraction. The CDR3, from cysteine to phenylalanine, totals 13 residues. Just CDR3 DNA is preserved here, 39 bases in frame from base 1. Based on the germline V gene, the CDR1 and CDR2 sequences are MNHEY and SVGAGI. Ends trimmed: V by 6 bases, J by 8 bases; bases unmatched to a gene: 8.

The chain couples TRBV6-5 to TRBJ1-2, and TRBD1 matches 8 of the central bases. The source is a woman aged 18-35 years with acute COVID-19. The sample consisted of PBMCs or T cells enriched from blood (not recorded which). Here is the DNA: TGTGCCAGCAGGCAACACTCAGGGGGCGGCTACACCTTC. The resulting protein is CASRQHSGGGYTF.